The rows below give T cell receptor beta chains drawn from one sample of a study of technical replicates of blood from several donors. TCRdb's table, derived via immunoSEQ multiplex PCR, lists solely in-frame clones and lacks some. The sample has around 68,000 clones, under 98% seen once. Input material: T cells isolated from PBMCs. Source of these receptors: a human donor in good health. Both conserved end residues are part of each CDR3. A D gene is named only where the DNA matches it firmly. The listing skips clone size in some rows; elsewhere it reads once, few, many or a size class.

V	size	J	D	DNA	CDR3
TRBV21-1	-	TRBJ2-3	-	TGTGCCAGCAGCAATAGCGGGAGGTCCATCCGTTCCACAGATACGCAGTATTTT	CASSNSGRSIRSTDTQYF
TRBV28	-	TRBJ1-5	-	TGTGCCAGCATGAACCCTGGTAGGGGTCGCTATGGAAGCAATCAGCCCCAGCATTTT	CASMNPGRGRYGSNQPQHF
TRBV7-9	-	TRBJ2-7	-	TGTGCCAGCAGCCCCCAGGGTACTACCTACGAGCAGTACTTC	CASSPQGTTYEQYF
TRBV21-1	-	TRBJ2-2	-	TGTGCCAGCGCGAGGGCCGGGGAGCTGTTTTTT	CASARAGELFF
TRBV5-4	-	TRBJ1-1	TRBD1	TGTGCCAGCAGCTCCCGCCTAGACCGGGACAGGTACCATTTACTGGCTTTCTTT	CASSSRLDRDRYHLLAFF
TRBV10-2	-	TRBJ2-7	TRBD1	TGCGCCAGCGGATTAGACAGGGGTTACGAGCAGTACTTC	CASGLDRGYEQYF
TRBV5-1	-	TRBJ1-1	-	TGCGCCAGCAGCTTGATTCTGGGAGGGGCAGAAACTGAAGCTTTCTTT	CASSLILGGAETEAFF
TRBV4-2	-	TRBJ1-1	-	TGTGCCAGCAGCCAAGCCACAGGGAGCGGGAACACTGAAGCTTTCTTT	CASSQATGSGNTEAFF
TRBV29-1	-	TRBJ2-7	TRBD1	TGCAGCGCAACCGGGACAGGGGCCTACGAGCAGTACTTC	CSATGTGAYEQYF
TRBV10-2	-	TRBJ2-5	TRBD2	TGCGCCAGCAGTGAGTCGTGGGGAACTCCGGGACTAGCGGGAGGGCCTCTCCTAGAGACCCAGTACTTC	CASSESWGTPGLAGGPLLETQYF
TRBV14	once	TRBJ2-1	TRBD2	TGTGCCAGCAGCCAAGATCGACAGACTAGCGTGGAGCGGGAGCAGTTCTTC	CASSQDRQTSVEREQFF
TRBV7-3	-	TRBJ2-5	TRBD2	TGTGCCAGCAGCTCTCTAGCGGCCCCTCAAGAGACCCAGTACTTC	CASSSLAAPQETQYF
TRBV5-4	-	TRBJ2-7	TRBD1	TGTGCCAGCAGGGATCGGCCGGGACAGGGGTTCTACGAGCAGTACTTC	CASRDRPGQGFYEQYF
TRBV6-1	-	TRBJ1-5	-	TGTGCCAGCAGTAGGGGGGGTAGCGTCCAGCCCCAGCATTTT	CASSRGGSVQPQHF
TRBV9	-	TRBJ2-1	TRBD2	TGTGCCAGCCACGGGACTAGCGGGAGCGAACTTCCGAATGAGCAGTTCTTC	CASHGTSGSELPNEQFF
TRBV13	-	TRBJ2-1	TRBD1	TGTGCCAGCAGCTTACGCCCCGGGACAGGGTCGTACAATGAGCAGTTCTTC	CASSLRPGTGSYNEQFF
TRBV30	-	TRBJ2-7	TRBD2	TGTGCCTGGAGCCTCAGCGGGAGACTCCACGAGCAGTACTTC	CAWSLSGRLHEQYF
TRBV10-3	-	TRBJ1-1	TRBD1	TGTGCCATCAGTTCCCGGACAGGGGACACTGAAGCTTTCTTT	CAISSRTGDTEAFF
TRBV4-2	-	TRBJ2-7	-	TGTGCCAGCAGCCAAGATCGAAGCGGCCCCTACGAGCAGTACTTC	CASSQDRSGPYEQYF
TRBV30	once	TRBJ2-7	-	TGTGCCTGGGGAGAACGTCTGCCCTACGAGCAGTACTTC	CAWGERLPYEQYF
TRBV11-3	-	TRBJ2-7	-	TGTGCCAGCAGCTTCGTCCCCTACGAGCAGTACTTC	CASSFVPYEQYF
TRBV6-1	-	TRBJ2-7	-	TGTGCCAGCAGGGAGATAGGATCATCCTACGAGCAGTACTTC	CASREIGSSYEQYF
TRBV4-3	-	TRBJ1-2	-	TGCGCCAGCAGCCCAGAGGCGGGTTACGATGGCTACACCTTC	CASSPEAGYDGYTF
TRBV18	-	TRBJ2-3	-	TGTGCCAGCCGGAGAGCGGGTTCTAGCACAGATACGCAGTATTTT	CASRRAGSSTDTQYF
TRBV30	-	TRBJ2-2	TRBD2	TGTGCCTGGCTAGCGGCGTACCCCGGGGAGCTGTTTTTT	CAWLAAYPGELFF